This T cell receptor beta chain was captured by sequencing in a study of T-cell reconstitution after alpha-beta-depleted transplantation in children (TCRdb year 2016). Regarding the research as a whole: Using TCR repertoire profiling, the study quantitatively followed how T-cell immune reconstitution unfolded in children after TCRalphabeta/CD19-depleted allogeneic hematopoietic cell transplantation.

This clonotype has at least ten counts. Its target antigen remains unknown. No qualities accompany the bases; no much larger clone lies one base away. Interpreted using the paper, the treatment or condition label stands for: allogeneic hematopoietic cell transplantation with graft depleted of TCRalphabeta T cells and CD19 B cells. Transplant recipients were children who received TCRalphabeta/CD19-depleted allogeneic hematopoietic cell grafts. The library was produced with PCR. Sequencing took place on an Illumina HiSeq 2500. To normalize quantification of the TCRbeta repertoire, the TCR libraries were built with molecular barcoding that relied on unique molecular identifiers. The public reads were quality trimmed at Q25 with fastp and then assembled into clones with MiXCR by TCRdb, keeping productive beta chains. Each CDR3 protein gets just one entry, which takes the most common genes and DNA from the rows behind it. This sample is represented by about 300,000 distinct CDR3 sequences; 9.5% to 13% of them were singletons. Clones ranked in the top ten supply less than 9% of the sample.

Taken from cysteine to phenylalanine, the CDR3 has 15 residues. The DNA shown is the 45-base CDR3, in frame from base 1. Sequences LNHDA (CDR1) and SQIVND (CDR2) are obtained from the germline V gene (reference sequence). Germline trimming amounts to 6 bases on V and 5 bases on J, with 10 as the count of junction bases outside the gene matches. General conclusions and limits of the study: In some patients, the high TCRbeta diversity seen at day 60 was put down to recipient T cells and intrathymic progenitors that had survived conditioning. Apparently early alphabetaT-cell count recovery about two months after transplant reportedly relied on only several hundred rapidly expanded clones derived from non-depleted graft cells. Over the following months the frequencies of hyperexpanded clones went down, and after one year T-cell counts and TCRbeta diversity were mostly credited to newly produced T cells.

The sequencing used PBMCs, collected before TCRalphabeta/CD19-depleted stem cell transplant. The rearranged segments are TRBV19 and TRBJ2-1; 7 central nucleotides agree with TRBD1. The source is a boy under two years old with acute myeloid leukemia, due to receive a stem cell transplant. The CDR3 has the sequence CASSNQQGWDNEQFF. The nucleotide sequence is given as TGTGCCAGTAGCAACCAACAGGGGTGGGACAATGAGCAGTTCTTC.